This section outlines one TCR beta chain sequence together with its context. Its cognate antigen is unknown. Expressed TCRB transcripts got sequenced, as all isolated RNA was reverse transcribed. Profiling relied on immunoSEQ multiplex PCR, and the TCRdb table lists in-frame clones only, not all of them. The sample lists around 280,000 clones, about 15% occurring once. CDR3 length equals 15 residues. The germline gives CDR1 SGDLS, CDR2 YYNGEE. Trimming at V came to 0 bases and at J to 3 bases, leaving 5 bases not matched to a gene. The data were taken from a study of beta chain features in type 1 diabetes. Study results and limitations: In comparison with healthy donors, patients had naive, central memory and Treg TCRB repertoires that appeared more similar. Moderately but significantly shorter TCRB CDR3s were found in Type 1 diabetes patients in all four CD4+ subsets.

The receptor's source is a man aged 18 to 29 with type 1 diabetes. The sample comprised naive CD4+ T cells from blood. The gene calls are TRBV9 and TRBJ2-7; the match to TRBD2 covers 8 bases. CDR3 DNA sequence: TGTGCCAGCAGCGTAGGGGGTAGCGGGGACTACGAGCAGTACTTC. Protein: CASSVGGSGDYEQYF.